This TCR beta chain was captured in a study of T cell responses to AZD1222 COVID-19 vaccine. Study-wide results and limits: Spike was spanned by vaccine-associated CD4 TCRs, with dominance at 160-218 and 743-854. Repertoire collection took place solely once the T cell response had peaked. Among the donors, most were white British and more were female, and clonal diversity was possibly underestimated.

With respect to this clone: The target antigen is unknown.

This table comes from immunoSEQ multiplex PCR, and its TCRdb copy is limited to in-frame clones, with some not included. The table includes 110,000 to 150,000 clones, 85% to 90% detected once. The TCR sequence derives from an adult in good health. Material: peripheral blood, obtained on day 0 of AZD1222 vaccination.

The CDR3 bases are TGTGCCAGTAGAGGGGCACCAGTTTCCAACACTGAAGCTTTCTTT. Translation: CASRGAPVSNTEAFF. This chain joins TRBV19 and TRBJ1-1; D possibly corresponds to TRBD1 (5 bases). The germline CDR1 and CDR2 sequences are LNHDA and SQIVND (reference sequence). This CDR3 comprises 15 residues. V was cut by 6 bases and J by 2 bases, with 16 bases left in between.